This T cell receptor beta chain was recovered during a study of blood T cell repertoires in COVID-19. Original processing notes: Reference gene primer amplification yielded estimated nucleated cell counts. The protocol was immunoSEQ multiplex PCR, while the TCRdb copy is restricted to in-frame clones and leaves out a portion. V, J and clone size were drawn from that table, and D and trimming were deduced from the DNA. The sample lists approximately 280,000 clones, about 93% occurring once. The CDR3 spans 15 residues. Germline loops: CDR1 MNHEY, CDR2 SMNVEV (reference sequence). Germline trimming cut 5 bases from V and 6 bases from J; bases unmatched to any gene: 7.

The sequencing input was peripheral blood. The chain couples TRBV27 to TRBJ1-5; the match to TRBD1 covers 10 bases. The receptor was derived from a woman between 25 and 40 years old with COVID-19, enrolled during active disease. The CDR3 region has the DNA TGTGCCAGCAGTCCTTCGACAGGGGGCGGTCAGCCCCAGCATTTT. This encodes CASSPSTGGGQPQHF.